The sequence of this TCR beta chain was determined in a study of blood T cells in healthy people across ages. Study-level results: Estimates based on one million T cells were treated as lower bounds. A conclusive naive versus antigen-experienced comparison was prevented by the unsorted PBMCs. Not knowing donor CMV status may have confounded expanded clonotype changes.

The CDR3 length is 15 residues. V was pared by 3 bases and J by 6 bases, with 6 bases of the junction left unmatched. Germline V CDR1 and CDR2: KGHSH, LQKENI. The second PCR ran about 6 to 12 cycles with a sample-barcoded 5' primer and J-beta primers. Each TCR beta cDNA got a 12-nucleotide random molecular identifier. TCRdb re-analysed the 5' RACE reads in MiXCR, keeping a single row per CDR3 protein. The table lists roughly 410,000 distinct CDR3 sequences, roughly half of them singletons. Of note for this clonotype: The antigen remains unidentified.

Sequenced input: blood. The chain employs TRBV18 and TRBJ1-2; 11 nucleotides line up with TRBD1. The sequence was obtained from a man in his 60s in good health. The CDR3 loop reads CASSPTTGQGDGYTF. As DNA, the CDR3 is TGTGCCAGCTCACCGACCACGGGACAGGGGGATGGCTACACCTTC.